This T cell receptor beta chain was sequenced in a study of T cell repertoires in aging, cancer and after chemotherapy. Regarding the study as a whole: Compared with age-matched healthy donors, untreated hematological or solid cancer patients showed higher blood TCR clonality. Healthy donors lost TCR diversity with age mainly through richness, cancer patients through richness and evenness.

Amplification of TCR beta used genomic DNA extracted from peripheral blood. As regards this clonotype: Its antigen is currently unknown.

TRB rearrangements spanning V, D and J were amplified using mixed TRB-A/B primers. TCRdb re-called the multiplex PCR reads through MiXCR, storing one row per CDR3 protein. In the table there are over 15,000 distinct CDR3 sequences, 35% to 40% of which are singletons. The junction had 8 bases not matched to a gene; V was cut back by 4 bases and J by 6 bases. CDR1 and CDR2 (germline): SGHKS, YYEKEE (reference sequence). The CDR3 extends over 15 amino acids. Material for sequencing was blood. The receptor was derived from a human donor with a solid tumor. This chain links TRBV5-5 with TRBJ2-2, with 8 bases identical to TRBD2. The CDR3 loop is CASSPNSGSAGELFF. The CDR3, as DNA: TGTGCCAGCAGCCCAAACAGCGGGAGCGCCGGGGAGCTGTTTTTT.